This T cell receptor (beta chain) was identified in a study of cytomegalovirus exposure and HLA in healthy donors. Primers for the PCR totalled 60 Vbeta and 13 Jbeta. Assay used: immunoSEQ multiplex PCR; TCRdb lists only in-frame clones, some missing. This repertoire includes over 30,000 clones. The length of the CDR3 is 16 residues. With 0 bases clipped from V and 5 bases from J, the junction kept 6 bases outside the gene matches. CDR1 is LNHDA and CDR2 is SQIVND in the germline V gene (reference sequence). The gene calls are TRBV19 and TRBJ2-2; 7 nucleotides agree with TRBD2. Sample: PBMCs. The sequence came from a woman aged 40 to 55 in good health and CMV-seropositive. CDR3 sequence: CASSIEKRDWTGELFF. CDR3 DNA: TGTGCCAGTAGTATAGAAAAGCGGGACTGGACCGGGGAGCTGTTTTTT.